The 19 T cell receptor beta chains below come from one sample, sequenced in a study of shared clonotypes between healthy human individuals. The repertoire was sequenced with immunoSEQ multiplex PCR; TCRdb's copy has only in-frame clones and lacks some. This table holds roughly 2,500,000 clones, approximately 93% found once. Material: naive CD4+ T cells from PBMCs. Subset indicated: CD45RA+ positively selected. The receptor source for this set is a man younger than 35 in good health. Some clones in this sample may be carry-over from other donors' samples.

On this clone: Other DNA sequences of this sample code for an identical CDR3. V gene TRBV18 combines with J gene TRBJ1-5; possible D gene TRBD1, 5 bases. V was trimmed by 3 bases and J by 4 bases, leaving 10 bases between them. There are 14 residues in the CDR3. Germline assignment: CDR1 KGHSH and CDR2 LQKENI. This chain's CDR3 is CASSPGRGNQPQHF. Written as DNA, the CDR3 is TGTGCCAGCTCACCCGGACGGGGGAATCAGCCCCAGCATTTT.

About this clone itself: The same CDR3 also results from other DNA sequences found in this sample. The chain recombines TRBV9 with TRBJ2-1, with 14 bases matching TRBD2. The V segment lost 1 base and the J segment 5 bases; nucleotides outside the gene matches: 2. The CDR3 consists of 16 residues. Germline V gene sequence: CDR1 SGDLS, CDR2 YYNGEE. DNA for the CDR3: TGTGCCAGCAGCGTATCGGGACTAGCGGGAGACAATGAGCAGTTCTTC. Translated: CASSVSGLAGDNEQFF.

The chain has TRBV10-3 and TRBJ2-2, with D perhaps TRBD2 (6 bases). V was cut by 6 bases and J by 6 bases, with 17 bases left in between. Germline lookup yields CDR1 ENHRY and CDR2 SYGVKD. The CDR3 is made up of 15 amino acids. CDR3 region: CAISPGLRRAGELFF. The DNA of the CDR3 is TGTGCCATCAGCCCGGGACTCCGCCGGGCCGGGGAGCTGTTTTTT.

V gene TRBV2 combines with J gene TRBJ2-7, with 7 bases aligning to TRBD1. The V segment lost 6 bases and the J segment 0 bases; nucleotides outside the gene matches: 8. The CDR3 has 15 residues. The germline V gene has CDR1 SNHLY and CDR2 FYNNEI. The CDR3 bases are TGTGCCAGCAGGTTGACAGGGTCTAGCTCCTACGAGCAGTACTTC. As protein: CASRLTGSSSYEQYF.

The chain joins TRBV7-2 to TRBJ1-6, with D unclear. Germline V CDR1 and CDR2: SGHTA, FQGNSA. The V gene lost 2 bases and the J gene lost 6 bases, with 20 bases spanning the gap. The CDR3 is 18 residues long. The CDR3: CASSLWAPSARSNSPLHF. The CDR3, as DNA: TGTGCCAGCAGCTTATGGGCCCCCTCCGCCAGGTCTAATTCACCCCTCCACTTT.

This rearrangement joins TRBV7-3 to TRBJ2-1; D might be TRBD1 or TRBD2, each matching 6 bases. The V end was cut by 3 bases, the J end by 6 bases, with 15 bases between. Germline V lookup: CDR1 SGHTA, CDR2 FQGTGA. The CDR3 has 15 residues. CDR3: CASSFGGAGGNEQFF. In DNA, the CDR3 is TGTGCCAGCAGCTTCGGGGGCGCGGGTGGCAATGAGCAGTTCTTC.

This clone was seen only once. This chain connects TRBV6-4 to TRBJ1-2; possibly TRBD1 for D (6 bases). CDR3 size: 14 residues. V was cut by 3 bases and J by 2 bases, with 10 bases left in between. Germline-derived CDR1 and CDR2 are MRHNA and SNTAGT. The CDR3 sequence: CASSEQQGNYGYTF. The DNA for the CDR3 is TGTGCCAGCAGTGAGCAACAGGGAAACTATGGCTACACCTTC.

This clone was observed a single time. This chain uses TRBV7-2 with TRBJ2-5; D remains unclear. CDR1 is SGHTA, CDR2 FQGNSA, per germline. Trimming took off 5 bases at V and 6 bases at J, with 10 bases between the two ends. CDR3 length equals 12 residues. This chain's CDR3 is CASSRYSQTQYF. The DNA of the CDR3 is TGTGCCAGCAGCCGATACTCGCAGACCCAGTACTTC. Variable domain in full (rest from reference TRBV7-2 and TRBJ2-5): GAGVSQSPSNKVTEKGKDVELRCDPISGHTALYWYRQSLGQGLEFLIYFQGNSAPDKSGLPSDRFSAERTGGSVSTLTIQRTQQEDSAVYLCASSRYSQTQYFGPGTRLLVL.

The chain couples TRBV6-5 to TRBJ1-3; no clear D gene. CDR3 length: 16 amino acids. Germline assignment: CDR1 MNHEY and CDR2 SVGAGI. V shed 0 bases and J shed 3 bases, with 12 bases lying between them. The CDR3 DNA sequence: TGTGCCAGCAGTTACTCGTGGGCACTTCTTGGAAACACCATATATTTT. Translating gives CASSYSWALLGNTIYF.

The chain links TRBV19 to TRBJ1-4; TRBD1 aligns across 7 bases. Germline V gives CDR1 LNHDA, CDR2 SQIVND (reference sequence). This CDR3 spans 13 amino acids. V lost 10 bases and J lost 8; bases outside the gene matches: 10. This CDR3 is CATEDRLDEKLFF. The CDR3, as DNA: TGTGCCACCGAGGACAGGCTTGACGAAAAACTGTTTTTT.

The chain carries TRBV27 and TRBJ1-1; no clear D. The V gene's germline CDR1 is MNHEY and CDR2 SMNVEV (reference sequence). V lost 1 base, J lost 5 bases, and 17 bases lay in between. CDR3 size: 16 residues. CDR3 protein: CASSLLLGSAGTEAFF. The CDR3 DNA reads TGTGCCAGCAGTTTATTGTTGGGCAGTGCGGGAACTGAAGCTTTCTTT.

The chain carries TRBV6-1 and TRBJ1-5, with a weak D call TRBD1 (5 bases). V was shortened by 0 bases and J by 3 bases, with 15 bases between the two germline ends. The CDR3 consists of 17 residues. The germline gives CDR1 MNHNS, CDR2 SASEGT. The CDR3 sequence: CASSEAGTMWANQPQHF. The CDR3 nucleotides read TGTGCCAGCAGTGAAGCAGGGACCATGTGGGCCAATCAGCCCCAGCATTTT.

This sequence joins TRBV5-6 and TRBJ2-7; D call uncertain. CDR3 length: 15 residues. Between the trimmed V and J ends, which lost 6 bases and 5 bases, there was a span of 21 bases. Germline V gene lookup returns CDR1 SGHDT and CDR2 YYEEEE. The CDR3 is CASTPYGADRNEQYF. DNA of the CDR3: TGTGCCAGCACCCCTTATGGTGCCGATCGGAACGAGCAGTACTTC.

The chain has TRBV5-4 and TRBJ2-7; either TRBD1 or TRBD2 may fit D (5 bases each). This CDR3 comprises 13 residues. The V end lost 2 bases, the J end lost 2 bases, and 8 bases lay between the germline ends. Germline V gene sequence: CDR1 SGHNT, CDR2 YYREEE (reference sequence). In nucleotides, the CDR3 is TGTGCCAGCAGCTTTGTGGGGGCCTACGAGCAGTACTTC. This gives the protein CASSFVGAYEQYF.

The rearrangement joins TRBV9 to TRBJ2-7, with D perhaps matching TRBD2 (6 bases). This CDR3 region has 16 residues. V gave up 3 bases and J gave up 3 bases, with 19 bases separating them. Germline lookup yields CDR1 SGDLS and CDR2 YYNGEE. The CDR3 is CASSERDSANYYEQYF. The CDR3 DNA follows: TGTGCCAGCAGCGAGAGGGACTCCGCAAACTACTACGAGCAGTACTTC.

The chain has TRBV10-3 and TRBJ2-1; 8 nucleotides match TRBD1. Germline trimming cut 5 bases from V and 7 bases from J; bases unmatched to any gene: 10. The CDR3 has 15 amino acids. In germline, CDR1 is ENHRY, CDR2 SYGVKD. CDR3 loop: CAISPTTGVGNEQFF. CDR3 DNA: TGTGCCATCAGTCCGACGACAGGGGTAGGGAATGAGCAGTTCTTC.

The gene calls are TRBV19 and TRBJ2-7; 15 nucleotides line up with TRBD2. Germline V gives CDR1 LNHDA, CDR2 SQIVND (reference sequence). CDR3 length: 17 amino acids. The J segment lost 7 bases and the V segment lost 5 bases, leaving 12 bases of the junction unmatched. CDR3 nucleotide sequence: TGTGCCAGTAGTCTCACGGGACTAGCGGGAGGTCGTCAAGAGCAGTACTTC. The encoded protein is CASSLTGLAGGRQEQYF.

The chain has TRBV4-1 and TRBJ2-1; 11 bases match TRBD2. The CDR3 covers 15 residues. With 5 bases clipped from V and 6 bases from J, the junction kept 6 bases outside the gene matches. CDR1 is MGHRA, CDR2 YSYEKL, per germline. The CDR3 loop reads CASSALAGVGNEQFF. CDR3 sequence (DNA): TGCGCCAGCAGCGCACTAGCGGGAGTCGGCAATGAGCAGTTCTTC.

CDR3 in amino acids: CASGLVNGPNTEAFF. CDR3 bases: TGTGCTAGTGGTTTGGTGAACGGGCCGAACACTGAAGCTTTCTTT. The V gene is TRBV12-5, the J gene TRBJ1-1; D remains ambiguous. The CDR3 covers 15 residues. From germline, CDR1 is LGHNT and CDR2 FRNRAP. V was pared by 0 bases and J by 1 base, with 9 bases between.